The clone carrying this TCR beta chain was seen a handful of times. The sample is drawn from a study of blood T cell repertoires in COVID-19. Study details: PBMCs, B-cell-depleted T cells, or T cells were the source of the cDNA or gDNA that made up the material.

Only in-frame clones appear in the TCRdb table, and some are missing; sequencing was by immunoSEQ multiplex PCR. The sample has approximately 320,000 clones, 70% to 90% seen once. The sequenced sample was peripheral blood. This TCR came from a human donor in a cohort sampled during active COVID-19.

DNA for the CDR3: TGTGCCAGCACCATGGCGGCCTATAGCAATCAGCCCCAGCATTTT. This translates into CASTMAAYSNQPQHF. The V and J genes are TRBV2 and TRBJ1-5; the D is unclear. V lost 7 bases and J 0 bases, leaving 13 bases between the germline ends. The CDR3 length is 15 residues. The germline gives CDR1 SNHLY, CDR2 FYNNEI. The variable domain in full, completed from reference TRBV2 and TRBJ1-5, reads EPEVTQTPSHQVTQMGQEVILRCVPISNHLYFYWYRQILGQKVEFLVSFYNNEISEKSEIFDDQFSVERPDGSNFTLKIRSTKLEDSAMYFCASTMAAYSNQPQHFGDGTRLSIL.